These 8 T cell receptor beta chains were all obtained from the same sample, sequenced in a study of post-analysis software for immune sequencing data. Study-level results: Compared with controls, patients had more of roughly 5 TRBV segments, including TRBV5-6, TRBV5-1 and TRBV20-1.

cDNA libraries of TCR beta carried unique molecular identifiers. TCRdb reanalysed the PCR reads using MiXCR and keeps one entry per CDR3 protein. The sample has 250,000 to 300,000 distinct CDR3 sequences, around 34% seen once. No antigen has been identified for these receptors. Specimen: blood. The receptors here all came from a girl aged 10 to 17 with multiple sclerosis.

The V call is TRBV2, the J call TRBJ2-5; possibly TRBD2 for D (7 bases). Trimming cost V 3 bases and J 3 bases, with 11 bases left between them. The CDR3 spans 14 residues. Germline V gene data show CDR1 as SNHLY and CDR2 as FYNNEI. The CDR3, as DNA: TGTGCCAGCAGTGAGGGGGGGCAGAAAGAGACCCAGTACTTC. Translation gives CASSEGGQKETQYF.

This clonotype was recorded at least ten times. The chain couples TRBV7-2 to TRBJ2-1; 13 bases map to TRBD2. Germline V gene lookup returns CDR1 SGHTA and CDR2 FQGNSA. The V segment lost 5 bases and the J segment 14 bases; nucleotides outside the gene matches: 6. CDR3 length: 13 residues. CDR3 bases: TGTGCCAGCAGCCAGGGGACTAGCGGGAATGAGTTCTTC. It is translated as CASSQGTSGNEFF.

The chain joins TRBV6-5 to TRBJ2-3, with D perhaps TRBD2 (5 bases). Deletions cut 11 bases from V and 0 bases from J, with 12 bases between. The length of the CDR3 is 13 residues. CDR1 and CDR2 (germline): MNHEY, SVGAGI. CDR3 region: CACRGSSTDTQYF. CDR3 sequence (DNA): TGTGCCTGCCGGGGATCTAGCACAGATACGCAGTATTTT.

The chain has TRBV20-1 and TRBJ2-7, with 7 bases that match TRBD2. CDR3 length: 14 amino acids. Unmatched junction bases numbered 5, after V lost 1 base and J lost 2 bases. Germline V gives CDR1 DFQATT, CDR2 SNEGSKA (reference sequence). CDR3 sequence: CSARVGGSAYEQYF. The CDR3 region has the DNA TGCAGTGCTAGAGTGGGCGGGAGTGCCTACGAGCAGTACTTC.

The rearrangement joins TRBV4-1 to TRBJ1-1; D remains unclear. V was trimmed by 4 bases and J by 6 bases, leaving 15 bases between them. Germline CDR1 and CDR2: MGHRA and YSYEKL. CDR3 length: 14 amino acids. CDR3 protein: CASSRSGSFSEAFF. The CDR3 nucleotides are TGCGCCAGCAGCCGCTCGGGGAGTTTTTCTGAAGCTTTCTTT.

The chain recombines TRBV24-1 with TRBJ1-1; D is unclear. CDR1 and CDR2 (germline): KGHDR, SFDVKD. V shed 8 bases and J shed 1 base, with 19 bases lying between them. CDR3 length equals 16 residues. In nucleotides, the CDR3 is TGTGCCACCATAAGATCGGGTGCCGGGGAGAACACTGAAGCTTTCTTT. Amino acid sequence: CATIRSGAGENTEAFF.

The CDR3 reads CASSLARTVWEQYF. Written as DNA, the CDR3 is TGTGCCAGCAGTTTAGCGCGGACAGTATGGGAGCAGTACTTC. This chain joins TRBV12-3 or TRBV12-4 and TRBJ2-1; weak D call: TRBD1 (6 bases). The J call is in doubt because the DNA end fits TRBJ2-7 better. The CDR3 contains 14 residues.

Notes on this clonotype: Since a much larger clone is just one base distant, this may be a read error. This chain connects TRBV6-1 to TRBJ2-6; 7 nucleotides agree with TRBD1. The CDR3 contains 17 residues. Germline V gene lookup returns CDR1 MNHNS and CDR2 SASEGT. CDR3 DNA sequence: TGTGCCAGCAGTCGGGACAGACTTAGCTCTGGGGCCAACGTCCGGACTTTC. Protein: CASSRDRLSSGANVRTF.